Each of the 27 T cell receptor beta chains below was sequenced from the same sample in a study of cytomegalovirus exposure and HLA in healthy donors. The primer mix had 60 Vbeta and 13 Jbeta primers. Profiled with immunoSEQ multiplex PCR; TCRdb holds only in-frame clones, not every one. The sample includes 50,000 to 75,000 clones. The sequenced sample consisted of PBMCs. All receptors derive from a woman aged 18 to 35 in good health and CMV-seronegative.

The chain combines TRBV30 with TRBJ1-3; 7 nucleotides align to TRBD1. The CDR3 spans 16 residues. Germline V gives CDR1 GTSNPN, CDR2 SVGIG (reference sequence). With V trimmed by 0 bases and J by 0 bases, 5 bases remained unmatched. For the CDR3, the DNA is TGTGCCTGGAGTGTAATGGGACAGATCTCTGGAAACACCATATATTTT. It codes for CAWSVMGQISGNTIYF.

V gene TRBV2 combines with J gene TRBJ2-7, with 7 bases that match TRBD1. The germline V gene has CDR1 SNHLY and CDR2 FYNNEI. The CDR3 has 13 amino acids. Unmatched junction bases numbered 3, after V lost 5 bases and J lost 2 bases. Here the CDR3 reads CASSKDRTYEQYF. DNA of the CDR3: TGTGCCAGCAGTAAGGACAGGACCTACGAGCAGTACTTC.

The gene calls are TRBV7-9 and TRBJ1-6; the match to TRBD1 covers 11 bases. Losses at the gene ends were 8 bases for V and 9 bases for J; bases not matched to a gene: 9. CDR3 length: 15 amino acids. Germline CDR1 is SEHNR and CDR2 is FQNEAQ (reference sequence). For the CDR3, the DNA is TGTGCCAGCGGAGCGGCGGGACAGGGGGTTTCACCCCTCCACTTT. It is translated as CASGAAGQGVSPLHF. Looking up the rest from reference TRBV7-9 and TRBJ1-6 gives the full variable domain: DTGVSQNPRHKITKRGQNVTFRCDPISEHNRLYWYRQTLGQGPEFLTYFQNEAQLEKSRLLSDRFSAERPKGSFSTLEIQRTEQGDSAMYLCASGAAGQGVSPLHFGNGTRLTVT.

V usage is TRBV4-1 and J usage is TRBJ1-1, with a possible D match to TRBD1 (6 bases). The CDR3 sequence is 14 residues long. The germline V and J ends were trimmed by 2 bases and 5 bases, with 12 bases remaining between them. Germline V gene sequence: CDR1 MGHRA, CDR2 YSYEKL. The CDR3 spells CASSQPGDGTEAFF. Here the CDR3 DNA reads TGCGCCAGCAGCCAACCAGGGGACGGGACTGAAGCTTTCTTT.

The CDR3, as DNA: TGTGCCAGCAGCCCCGCCAGCGGGAGGACCTACGAGCAGTACTTC. Translating it yields CASSPASGRTYEQYF. The chain recombines TRBV7-6 with TRBJ2-7; 9 bases match TRBD2. Per germline, CDR1 SGHVS and CDR2 FNYEAQ. V shed 5 bases, J shed 2 bases, and the junction held 7 bases outside the gene matches. This CDR3 is 15 amino acids long.

To note about this clone: Mismatch with germline at one junction end may stem from a read error. The chain recombines TRBV5-6 with TRBJ2-7, with D hard to call. The CDR3 consists of 12 residues. CDR1 is SGHDT and CDR2 is YYEEEE in the germline V gene. The CDR3 sequence is CASSFSDGEEYF. As DNA, the CDR3 is TGTGCCAGCAGCTTTTCCGACGGCGAGGAGTACTTC.

J is TRBJ1-6 and V is TRBV6-5; D may be TRBD1 (6 bases). The germline V gene encodes CDR1 MNHEY and CDR2 SVGAGI. Deletions cut 5 bases from V and 6 bases from J, with 14 bases between. The CDR3 is 15 residues long. CDR3: CASSRGGDGNSPLHF. Written as DNA, the CDR3 is TGTGCCAGCAGTCGGGGGGGCGACGGTAATTCACCCCTCCACTTT.

The chain links TRBV9 to TRBJ2-7; TRBD1 matches 7 bases. Unmatched junction bases numbered 10, after V lost 4 bases and J lost 3 bases. In germline, CDR1 is SGDLS, CDR2 YYNGEE. CDR3 size: 15 residues. This chain's CDR3 is CASSPYHRDSYEQYF. The CDR3 DNA is TGTGCCAGCAGCCCCTACCACCGGGACAGCTACGAGCAGTACTTC. The full variable domain, with the rest looked up from reference TRBV9 and TRBJ2-7, is DSGVTQTPKHLITATGQRVTLRCSPRSGDLSVYWYQQSLDQGLQFLIQYYNGEERAKGNILERFSAQQFPDLHSELNLSSLELGDSALYFCASSPYHRDSYEQYFGPGTRLTVT.

This rearrangement joins TRBV7-2 to TRBJ2-7; TRBD2 aligns across 9 bases. The CDR3 covers 16 residues. J gave up 2 bases and V 5 bases, and 10 bases lay outside the gene matches. Germline assignment: CDR1 SGHTA and CDR2 FQGNSA. The CDR3: CASSRGSGGSAYEQYF. CDR3 DNA sequence: TGTGCCAGCAGCCGTGGGAGCGGGGGGAGCGCCTACGAGCAGTACTTC.

The chain combines TRBV19 with TRBJ2-1; TRBD1 matches at 9 bases. This CDR3 comprises 18 residues. Germline V gene data show CDR1 as LNHDA and CDR2 as SQIVND (reference sequence). J lost 2 bases, V lost 5 bases, and 13 bases had no gene match. The CDR3 coding sequence is TGTGCCAGTAGTGCCCTCTTTGGGGGACAGGGAACCTACAATGAGCAGTTCTTC. Translating it yields CASSALFGGQGTYNEQFF.

This chain links TRBV29-1 with TRBJ1-4, with D perhaps matching TRBD1 (6 bases). The CDR3 is 12 residues long. The germline V gene encodes CDR1 SQVTM and CDR2 ANQGSEA. V was cut by 6 bases and J by 6 bases, with 11 bases left in between. For the CDR3, the DNA is TGCAGCGTCAGGGGTTGGGATGAAAAACTGTTTTTT. Protein: CSVRGWDEKLFF.

The chain is built from TRBV28 and TRBJ2-7; 11 nucleotides match TRBD2. This CDR3 is built from 15 residues. The V and J ends lost 5 bases and 1 base, in that order; junction bases with no gene match: 4. Germline CDR1 MDHEN, CDR2 SYDVKM. CDR3 coding DNA: TGTGCCAGCAGTGAAACTAGCGGGAGATCCTACGAGCAGTACTTC. As protein: CASSETSGRSYEQYF.

CDR3 bases: TGTGCCAGCAGCGTGGGACTAGCGGAGTCCTACGAGCAGTACTTC. Protein sequence: CASSVGLAESYEQYF. V gene TRBV6-1 combines with J gene TRBJ2-7; TRBD2 agrees at 11 bases. CDR1 MNHNS and CDR2 SASEGT come from the germline V gene. The CDR3 runs 15 residues. The ends lost 6 bases at V and 1 base at J; junction bases unmatched: 5.

The chain joins TRBV27 to TRBJ1-6; the D gene is possibly TRBD1 (5 bases). Germline V gene lookup returns CDR1 MNHEY and CDR2 SMNVEV (reference sequence). V lost 6 bases and J 9 bases, leaving 18 bases between the germline ends. The CDR3 runs 15 residues. CDR3 in amino acids: CASSSGQGLGSPLHF. CDR3 in DNA: TGTGCCAGCAGCTCCGGGCAGGGTTTAGGTTCACCCCTCCACTTT.

The V and J genes are TRBV15 and TRBJ1-6; D not certain. Germline V lookup: CDR1 LNHNV, CDR2 YYDKDF (reference sequence). The CDR3 runs to 14 residues. The V gene lost 5 bases and the J gene lost 10 bases, with 15 bases spanning the gap. The chain's CDR3 is CATSFHPGLSPLHF. CDR3 nucleotide sequence: TGTGCCACCAGCTTCCACCCCGGGTTATCACCCCTCCACTTT.

The chain carries TRBV7-9 and TRBJ2-1, with D unresolved. CDR1 and CDR2 from the germline V gene are SEHNR and FQNEAQ (reference sequence). The V end lost 3 bases, the J end lost 9 bases, and 6 bases lay between the germline ends. This CDR3 contains 11 residues. For the CDR3, the DNA is TGTGCCAGCAGCTTTACTGGTGAGCAGTTCTTC. Translated, it gives CASSFTGEQFF.

The CDR3 nucleotides read TGTGCCAGCAGTTTCTATGGCGAGCAGTACTTC. It specifies CASSFYGEQYF. The gene calls are TRBV27 and TRBJ2-7; no clear D. Trimming stripped 3 bases from V and 6 bases from J, with 6 bases between. The CDR3 consists of 11 residues. Germline CDR1 and CDR2: MNHEY and SMNVEV (reference sequence).

This chain links TRBV18 with TRBJ2-1; D possibly corresponds to TRBD2 (6 bases). V was pared by 2 bases and J by 0 bases, with 11 bases between. The CDR3 runs 16 residues. CDR1 is KGHSH, CDR2 LQKENI, per germline. The chain's CDR3 is CASSPGAGSSYNEQFF. CDR3 coding DNA: TGTGCCAGCTCACCAGGTGCGGGAAGCTCCTACAATGAGCAGTTCTTC.

The chain employs TRBV2 and TRBJ1-5; the match to TRBD1 covers 11 bases. The junction had 1 base not matched to a gene; V was cut back by 6 bases and J by 3 bases. The CDR3 is made up of 14 amino acids. CDR1 and CDR2 from the germline V gene are SNHLY and FYNNEI. The DNA for the CDR3 is TGTGCCAGCAGGGACAGGGGGCTCAATCAGCCCCAGCATTTT. Its protein product is CASRDRGLNQPQHF.

The chain combines TRBV5-1 with TRBJ1-2; TRBD1 agrees at 7 bases. Germline V gene data show CDR1 as SGHRS and CDR2 as YFSETQ. V was clipped by 0 bases and J by 3 bases; unmatched bases: 2. The CDR3 runs to 14 residues. In nucleotides, the CDR3 is TGCGCCAGCAGCTTGGGTGGGACAGACTATGGCTACACCTTC. Translating it yields CASSLGGTDYGYTF.

The chain uses TRBV14 and TRBJ2-7, with D perhaps TRBD2 (5 bases). CDR1 SGHDN and CDR2 FVKESK come from the germline V gene. The CDR3 has 15 residues. The V end lost 4 bases, the J end lost 3 bases, and 16 bases lay between the germline ends. The CDR3 DNA reads as TGTGCCAGCAGCCCCGCGGGCCCCAAGGACTACGAGCAGTACTTC. It is translated as CASSPAGPKDYEQYF.

The chain carries TRBV5-4 and TRBJ2-7; 10 bases are a match to TRBD1. V was pared by 4 bases and J by 7 bases, with 17 bases of the junction left unmatched. CDR3 length equals 17 residues. Germline CDR1 is SGHNT and CDR2 is YYREEE (reference sequence). CDR3 in amino acids: CASSVKTGTGALREQYF. The CDR3 nucleotides read TGTGCCAGCAGCGTGAAGACCGGGACAGGGGCTTTAAGGGAGCAGTACTTC. The full variable domain, in which reference TRBV5-4 and TRBJ2-7 provide the parts outside the CDR3, is ETGVTQSPTHLIKTRGQQVTLRCSSQSGHNTVSWYQQALGQGPQFIFQYYREEENGRGNFPPRFSGLQFPNYSSELNVNALELDDSALYLCASSVKTGTGALREQYFGPGTRLTVT.

V and J are TRBV5-6 and TRBJ2-7; possibly TRBD2 for D (7 bases). V was shortened by 3 bases and J by 3 bases, with 13 bases between the two germline ends. The CDR3 runs to 14 residues. CDR1 is SGHDT, CDR2 YYEEEE, per germline. CDR3 sequence (DNA): TGTGCCAGCAGCTGGGGGGGACAACACTACGAGCAGTACTTC. It codes for CASSWGGQHYEQYF.

The rearrangement uses TRBV2 and TRBJ2-7; 12 bases are a match to TRBD1. V lost 8 bases, J lost 12 bases, and 14 bases stayed unmatched. This CDR3 is 14 amino acids long. Germline values: CDR1 SNHLY, CDR2 FYNNEI. The CDR3 spells CASGGQGALSVLYF. In DNA form, the CDR3 reads TGTGCCAGCGGGGGACAGGGGGCTCTATCGGTGCTGTACTTC.

V is TRBV5-1 and J is TRBJ2-5; D remains ambiguous. This CDR3 has 15 residues. Germline V gives CDR1 SGHRS, CDR2 YFSETQ. Trimming left V 1 base short and J 2 bases short, with 12 bases between. The CDR3 region is CASSLLLWQQETQYF. CDR3 nucleotides: TGCGCCAGCAGCTTGCTTCTTTGGCAGCAAGAGACCCAGTACTTC.

The chain recombines TRBV5-4 with TRBJ1-2; D not resolved. Trimming left V 4 bases short and J 3 bases short, with 13 bases between. Germline-derived CDR1 and CDR2 are SGHNT and YYREEE (reference sequence). The CDR3 contains 14 residues. In DNA form, the CDR3 reads TGTGCCAGCAGCCTGAAAAATGAGGACTATGGCTACACCTTC. Translated: CASSLKNEDYGYTF.

Points on this clone: Relative to the germline gene, one junction end is altered; a read error may explain this. V is TRBV19 and J is TRBJ2-5, with 11 bases identical to TRBD2. This CDR3 has 14 residues. Per the germline V gene, CDR1 is LNHDA and CDR2 is SQIVND (reference sequence). As DNA, the CDR3 is TGCGCCAGTAGCTCGACTAGCGGGGTAGAGACCCAGTACTTC. This gives the protein CASSSTSGVETQYF.